Described below is a single T cell receptor (beta chain) sequence and its context. This sample stems from a study of T cell repertoires in cytomegalovirus infection. Study as a whole: Indications came from public TCR beta signatures; they pointed to CMV infection and to a matching HLA type.

TCRdb redid the calling of the reads with MiXCR, one entry per CDR3 protein. The sample carries around 530,000 distinct CDR3 sequences, around 27% recorded once. Per germline, CDR1 SEHNR and CDR2 FQNEAQ (reference sequence). V was cut by 7 bases and J by 1 base, with 19 bases left in between. The CDR3 sequence is 16 residues long. The receptor's source is a human donor in good health (CMV status not recorded). Some clones in this sample may be carry-over from other donors' samples. The rearrangement joins TRBV7-9 to TRBJ1-1, with D possibly TRBD1 on 5 matching bases. Sequenced material: PBMCs. CDR3 amino acids: CASIMPRAGTNTEAFF. Written as DNA, the CDR3 is TGTGCCAGCATAATGCCCCGAGCAGGGACGAACACTGAAGCTTTCTTT.